This TCR beta chain emerged from a study of CD8 T cells in ankylosing spondylitis. General observations from the study: Among TCR beta sequences, a motif of eight or nine highly homologous variants appeared characteristic of ankylosing spondylitis blood. Disease-linked clones were reportedly significantly enriched in matched ankylosing spondylitis synovial fluid. Past research had described some motif variants in reactive arthritis synovial fluid and blood.

This clonotype occurred many times. Its matching antigen is unknown. Making use of molecular barcodes, quantitative 5'-RACE generated TCR beta libraries. Each CDR3 protein gets one entry after TCRdb re-called the 5' RACE reads with MiXCR. The sample holds hundreds of thousands of distinct CDR3 sequences, 12% seen once. The receptor was derived from a male donor with ankylosing spondylitis. The source material was blood, either unsorted or a sorted T cell fraction (not recorded which).

The CDR3 DNA reads as TGTGCCAGCAGTAGAACAGGGAACCCTTCTGGAAACACCATATATTTT. Encoded protein: CASSRTGNPSGNTIYF. This rearrangement joins TRBV27 to TRBJ1-3; TRBD1 might be the D (6 bases). V lost 5 bases, J lost 1 base, and 15 bases lay in between. The CDR3 runs to 16 residues. Germline V gene data show CDR1 as MNHEY and CDR2 as SMNVEV (reference sequence).